This T cell receptor (beta chain) was found in a study of T cell repertoires in cytomegalovirus infection. Overall study context: Public TCR beta signatures indicated both CMV infection and matching HLA type. Study-wide results and caveats: Adding up the frequency of public TCR beta families identified people who carried CMV plus the relevant HLA. Within the response measured ex vivo, HLA-C-restricted CMV-specific TCR beta clonotypes were dominant.

A word on this clonotype: Its target is unknown. This may arise from a read error, as a much more abundant clone is one base away.

TCRdb re-analysed the reads in MiXCR, keeping a single row per CDR3 protein. The sample consists of fewer than 950,000 distinct CDR3 sequences, 30% to 35% of them appearing once. The CDR3 is 17 residues long. Germline V gene lookup returns CDR1 SGHTA and CDR2 FQGNSA. The TCR comes from a human donor in good health (CMV status not recorded). Some clones in this sample may be carry-over from other donors' samples. Sequenced material: cultured CD8+ T cells from PBMCs, taken from culture after CMV antigen stimulation. The chain carries TRBV7-2 and TRBJ2-2, with unresolved D. Here the CDR3 DNA reads TGTGTCAGCAGCTCACCACTGGGCATTTCGAACACCGGGGAGCTGTTTTTT. This sequence encodes CVSSSPLGISNTGELFF.